These 4 T cell receptor beta chains came from one sample sequenced in a study of shared clonotypes between healthy human individuals. Profiled with immunoSEQ multiplex PCR; TCRdb holds only in-frame clones, not every one. The sample lists fewer than 1 million clones, 95% to 97% occurring once. Naive CD8 cells lacked CD45RO and underwent positive selection for CCR7, leaving out terminally differentiated effector memory CD45RA+ cells. The material sequenced was naive CD8+ T cells sorted from blood. All receptors come from a man between 25 and 39 years old in good health.

As concerns this clone: Other DNA sequences from this sample encode an identical CDR3 as well. The CDR3 loop is CASSLGLAGAYEQYF. The CDR3 nucleotides read TGTGCCAGCAGTTTAGGGCTAGCGGGAGCGTACGAGCAGTACTTC. V usage is TRBV28 and J usage is TRBJ2-7; 10 bases line up with TRBD2. Germline CDR1 reads MDHEN; CDR2 reads SYDVKM. This CDR3 is built from 15 residues. After removal of 2 bases from V and 4 bases from J, the junction contained 5 bases not matched to a gene.

This chain connects TRBV7-2 to TRBJ1-1, with D maybe TRBD1 (6 bases). The CDR3 totals 14 residues. The V end was cut by 1 base, the J end by 7 bases, with 13 bases between. Germline V gene data show CDR1 as SGHTA and CDR2 as FQGNSA. The CDR3 DNA reads TGTGCCAGCAGCTTAGGTCGTAGGACAGATGAAGCTTTCTTT. This gives the protein CASSLGRRTDEAFF.

This chain's CDR3 is CASTQGLYSYNEQFF. The DNA for the CDR3 is TGTGCCAGCACCCAGGGACTTTACTCCTACAATGAGCAGTTCTTC. The V call is TRBV6-6, the J call TRBJ2-1; maybe TRBD2 (6 bases). The CDR3 spans 15 residues. Germline CDR1 and CDR2: MNHNY and SVGAGI (reference sequence). Trimming removed 7 bases from V and 0 bases from J, with 13 bases in between.

The chain is built from TRBV27 and TRBJ2-3, with unresolved D. V was clipped by 3 bases and J by 1 base, with 14 bases between them. CDR1 and CDR2 from the germline V gene are MNHEY and SMNVEV (reference sequence). The CDR3 is made up of 16 amino acids. The DNA of the CDR3 is TGTGCCAGCAGTTTGTTACGGTCAGTAGGCACAGATACGCAGTATTTT. As protein: CASSLLRSVGTDTQYF.